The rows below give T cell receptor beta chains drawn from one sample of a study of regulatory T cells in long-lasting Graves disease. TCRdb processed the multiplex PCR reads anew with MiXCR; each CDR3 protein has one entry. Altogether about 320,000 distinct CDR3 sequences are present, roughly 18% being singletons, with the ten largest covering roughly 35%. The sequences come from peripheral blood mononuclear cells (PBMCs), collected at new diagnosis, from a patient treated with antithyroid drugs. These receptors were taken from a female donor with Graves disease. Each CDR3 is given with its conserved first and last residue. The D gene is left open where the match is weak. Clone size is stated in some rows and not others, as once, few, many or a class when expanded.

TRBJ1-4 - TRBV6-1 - TGTGCCAGCAGTCCCCCGTTGTTTCGGGGGGCGAGGGAAAAACTGTTTTTT CASSPPLFRGAREKLFF
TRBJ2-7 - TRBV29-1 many TGCAGCGTTGAAGATAGCACCTACGAGCAGTACTTC CSVEDSTYEQYF
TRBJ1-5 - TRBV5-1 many TGCGCCAGCAGCTTGGGTGGGATTAGCAATCAGCCCCAGCATTTT CASSLGGISNQPQHF
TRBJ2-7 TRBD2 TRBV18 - TGTGCCAGCTCTCCTCCAAAGGGGGAGAGCGGGAGCATCTACGAGCAGTACTTC CASSPPKGESGSIYEQYF
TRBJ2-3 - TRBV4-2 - TGTGCCAGCAGCCCTTTCTACACAGATACGCAGTATTTT CASSPFYTDTQYF
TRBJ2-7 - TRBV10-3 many TGTGCCATCAGTGAAGGCGTCTCGAGCTCCTACGAGCAGTACTTC CAISEGVSSSYEQYF
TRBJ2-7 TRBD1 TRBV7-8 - TGTGCCAGCGGCTTGCGGACAGGGGTCGGTGGCGAGCAGTACTTC CASGLRTGVGGEQYF
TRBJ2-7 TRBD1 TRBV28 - TGTGCCAGCAATGGTCACGAGACAGGGCTTATTGAGCAGTACTTC CASNGHETGLIEQYF
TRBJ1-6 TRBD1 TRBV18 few TGTGCCAGCTCCCACTCGGCTGCGGGACAGGGGAGTGATAATTCACCCCTCCACTTT CASSHSAAGQGSDNSPLHF
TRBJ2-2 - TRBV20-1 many TGCAGTGCTAGTGAAGGGCTCGAAAAGCTGTTTTTT CSASEGLEKLFF
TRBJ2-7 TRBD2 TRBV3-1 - TGTGCCAGCAGTCCTAGCGGAAGCGGGTACGAGCAGTGCTTT CASSPSGSGYEQCF
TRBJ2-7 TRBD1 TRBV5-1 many TGCGCCAGCAGCTTGTGGGACAGCGCCTACGAGCAGTACTTC CASSLWDSAYEQYF
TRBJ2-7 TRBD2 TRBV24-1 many TGTGCCACCAGTGGGAGGACTAGCGGGAACTCCTACGAGCAGTACTTC CATSGRTSGNSYEQYF
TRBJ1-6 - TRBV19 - TGTGCCAGTAGTAATTTAGGGGGGCATAGTTCACCCCTCCACTTT CASSNLGGHSSPLHF
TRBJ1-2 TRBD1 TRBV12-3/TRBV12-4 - TGTGCCAGCAGTTACCGGACAGGCATCACTGGCTACACCTTC CASSYRTGITGYTF
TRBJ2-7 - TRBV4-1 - TGCGCCAGCAGCCAAGATGATGGGGGGTTTATAACCTACGAGCAGTACTTC CASSQDDGGFITYEQYF
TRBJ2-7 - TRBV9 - TGTGCCAGCAGCGTATCAGAGTCCATGGTAGCTGACGAGCAGTACTTC CASSVSESMVADEQYF
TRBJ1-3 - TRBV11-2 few TGTGCCAGCAGCTTCGGGAGGGCCCGTGGAAACACCATATATTTT CASSFGRARGNTIYF
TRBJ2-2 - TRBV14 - TGTGCCAGCAGCCAAGTTACCAGCTTAACCGGGGAGCTGTTTTTT CASSQVTSLTGELFF
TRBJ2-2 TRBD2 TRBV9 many TGTGCCAGCAGCGTAGTAGCGGGAGGGCCCACGGGCACCGGGGAGCTGTTTTTT CASSVVAGGPTGTGELFF
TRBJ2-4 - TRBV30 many TGTGCCTGGAACCTAAAGGGGTCAAACATTCAGTACTTC CAWNLKGSNIQYF
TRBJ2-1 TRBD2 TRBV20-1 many TGCAGTGCTGACCCTAGCGGGATAGGTTCCAGAGAGCAGTTCTTC CSADPSGIGSREQFF
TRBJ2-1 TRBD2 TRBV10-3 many TGTGCCATCAGCTACTTAACTAGCGGCCCCAACCCCACCTACAATGAGCAGTTCTTC CAISYLTSGPNPTYNEQFF
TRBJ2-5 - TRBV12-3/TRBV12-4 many TGTGCCAGCAGTTTAGGATCAGCGGACGGGGCCCAGTACTTC CASSLGSADGAQYF
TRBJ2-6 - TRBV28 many TGTGCCAGCAGCCCAATCTGGGACTCTGGGGCCAACGTCCTGACTTTC CASSPIWDSGANVLTF
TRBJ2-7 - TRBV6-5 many TGTGCCAGCAGTTTGCGCCCGATGCGGGGAGCGGCCTACGAGCAGTACTTC CASSLRPMRGAAYEQYF
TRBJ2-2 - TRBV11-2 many TGTGCCAGCAGCCTTAGACGGGCCACCGGGGAGCTGTTTTTT CASSLRRATGELFF
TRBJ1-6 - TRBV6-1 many TGTGCCAGCGGGGGGGGGACCGACTTCTATAATTCACCCCTCCACTTT CASGGGTDFYNSPLHF
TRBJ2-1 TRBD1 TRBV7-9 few TGTGCCAGCAGCTTAGTTGGGACAGGACTCAATGAGCAGTTCTTC CASSLVGTGLNEQFF
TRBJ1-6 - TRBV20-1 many TGCAGTGCTAGAGATACTGGAATAGGTTCACCCCTCCACTTT CSARDTGIGSPLHF
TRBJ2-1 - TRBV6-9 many TGTGCCAGCAGTTCTCCTACCCGGAGATATAATGAGCAGTTCTTC CASSSPTRRYNEQFF
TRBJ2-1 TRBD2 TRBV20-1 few TGCAGTGCTAGAAGCGGGAGCTCCTACAATGAGCAGTTCTTC CSARSGSSYNEQFF
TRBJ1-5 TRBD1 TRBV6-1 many TGTGCCAGCAGTGCCTACAGGGGGCGAGGGGATCAGCCCCAGCATTTT CASSAYRGRGDQPQHF
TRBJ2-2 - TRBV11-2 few TGTGCCAGCAGCTTATGGGCCGGGCTAGCGTGGATGAACACCGGGGAGCTGTTTTTT CASSLWAGLAWMNTGELFF
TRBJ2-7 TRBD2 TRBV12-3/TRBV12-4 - TGTGCCAGCAGCTTCTCGGATTTAGCGGGTCTAAGCTCCTACGAGCAGTACTTC CASSFSDLAGLSSYEQYF
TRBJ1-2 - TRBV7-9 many TGTGCCAGCAGCCAACGATCACAGGGCGGCTATGGCTACACCTTC CASSQRSQGGYGYTF
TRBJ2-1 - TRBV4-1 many TGCGCCAGCAGCCAAGACAGGGGGGGCTACAATGAGCAGTTCTTC CASSQDRGGYNEQFF
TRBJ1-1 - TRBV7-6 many TGTGCCAGCAGCTCGACACCGAACACTGAAGCTTTCTTT CASSSTPNTEAFF
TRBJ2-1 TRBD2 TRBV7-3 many TGTGCCAGCAGCGGGGGACTAGCGATCAATGAGCAGTTCTTC CASSGGLAINEQFF
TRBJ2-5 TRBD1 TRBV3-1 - TGTGCCAGCAGCCAACCGGGACAGAGCCAAGAGACCCAGTACTTC CASSQPGQSQETQYF
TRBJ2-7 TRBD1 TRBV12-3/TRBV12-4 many TGTGCCAGCAGCATGGGACAGGCCTACGAGCAGTACTTC CASSMGQAYEQYF
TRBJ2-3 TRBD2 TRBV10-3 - TGTGTTATCAGTCTCGGTAGCGGGACGTTAGATACGCAGTATTTT CVISLGSGTLDTQYF
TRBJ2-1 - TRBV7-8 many TGTGCCAGCAGCCCCCCGGCCGAGGCGATTGAGCAGTTCTTC CASSPPAEAIEQFF
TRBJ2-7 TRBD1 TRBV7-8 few TGTGCCAGCAGCTTAGCAACAGGGGGCGCCTACGAGCAGTACTTC CASSLATGGAYEQYF
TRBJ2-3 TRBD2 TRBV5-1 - TGCGCCAGCAGCTTCGCTAGCGGGGCAGATACGCAGTATTTT CASSFASGADTQYF
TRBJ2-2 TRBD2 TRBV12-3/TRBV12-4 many TGTGCCAGCAGTTTGTTCCATGGGGACTACCACGTGGGGGAGCTGTTTTTT CASSLFHGDYHVGELFF
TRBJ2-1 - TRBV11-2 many TGTGCCAGCAGCTTAGGGGCGGCCGGTGAGCAGTTCTTC CASSLGAAGEQFF
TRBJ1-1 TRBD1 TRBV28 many TGTGCCAGCAGTATGCAGGGGGCGATGAACACTGAAGCTTTCTTT CASSMQGAMNTEAFF
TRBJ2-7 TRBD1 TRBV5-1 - TGCGCCAGCAGCTTGGGGACAGGGGTCGCCGAGCAGTACTTC CASSLGTGVAEQYF
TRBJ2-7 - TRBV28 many TGTGCCAGCAGGGGGCAGTTCTACGAGCAGTACTTC CASRGQFYEQYF
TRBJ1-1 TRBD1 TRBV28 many TGTGCCAGCATCCCGACAGGGGGCTGGAACACTGAAGCTTTCTTT CASIPTGGWNTEAFF
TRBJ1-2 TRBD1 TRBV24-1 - TGTGCCACCAGTGACGGGGACAGGGGTCTTGGGTCTGGCTACACCTTC CATSDGDRGLGSGYTF
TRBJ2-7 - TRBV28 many TGTGCCAGCAGTCCGACCAGGGGACCCTACGAGCAGTACTTC CASSPTRGPYEQYF
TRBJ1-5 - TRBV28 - TGTGCCAGCAGCGGGGGCAGTCCTTGGCAGCCCCAGCATTTT CASSGGSPWQPQHF
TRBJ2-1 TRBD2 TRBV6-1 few TGTGCCAGCAGTGTCCGACTAGCGGGAGTTAATGAGCAGTTCTTC CASSVRLAGVNEQFF
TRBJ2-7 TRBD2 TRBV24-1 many TGTGCCATCGGTCGGGGGGAGGGGTATGAGCAGTACTTC CAIGRGEGYEQYF